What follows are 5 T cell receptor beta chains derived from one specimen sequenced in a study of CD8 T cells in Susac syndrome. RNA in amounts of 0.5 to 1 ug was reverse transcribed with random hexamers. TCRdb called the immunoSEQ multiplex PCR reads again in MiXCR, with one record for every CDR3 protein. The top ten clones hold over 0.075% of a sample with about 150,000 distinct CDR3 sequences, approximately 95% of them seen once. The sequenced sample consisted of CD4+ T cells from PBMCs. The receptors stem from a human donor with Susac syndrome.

The CDR3 DNA reads TGTGCCAGCAGGGCCCCGGGACTAGCGGGACCCTCAAAGGAGTTCTTC. Translation: CASRAPGLAGPSKEFF. V gene TRBV7-2 combines with J gene TRBJ2-1; TRBD2 agrees at 13 bases. The CDR3 totals 16 residues. Trimming cost V 6 bases and J 14 bases; bases outside gene matches: 16. Germline-derived CDR1 and CDR2 are SGHTA and FQGNSA.

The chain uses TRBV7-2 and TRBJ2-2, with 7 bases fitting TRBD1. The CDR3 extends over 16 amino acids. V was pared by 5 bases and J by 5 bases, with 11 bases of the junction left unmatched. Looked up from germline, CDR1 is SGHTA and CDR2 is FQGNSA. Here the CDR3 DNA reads TGTGCCAGCAGCCCGACAGGGATGTCCCCAACCGGGGAGCTGTTTTTT. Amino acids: CASSPTGMSPTGELFF.

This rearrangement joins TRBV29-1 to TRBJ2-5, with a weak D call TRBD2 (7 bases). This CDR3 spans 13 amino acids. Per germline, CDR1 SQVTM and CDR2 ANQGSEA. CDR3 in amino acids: CCAGVGGLQTQYF. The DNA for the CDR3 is TGCTGCGCGGGAGTCGGGGGCCTACAGACCCAGTACTTC.

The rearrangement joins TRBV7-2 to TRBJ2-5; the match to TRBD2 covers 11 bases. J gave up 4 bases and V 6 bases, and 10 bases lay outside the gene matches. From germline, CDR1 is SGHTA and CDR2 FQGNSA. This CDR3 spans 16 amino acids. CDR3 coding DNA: TGTGCCAGCAGTAATAGCGGGAGGGTGGTCAGAGAGACCCAGTACTTC. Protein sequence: CASSNSGRVVRETQYF.

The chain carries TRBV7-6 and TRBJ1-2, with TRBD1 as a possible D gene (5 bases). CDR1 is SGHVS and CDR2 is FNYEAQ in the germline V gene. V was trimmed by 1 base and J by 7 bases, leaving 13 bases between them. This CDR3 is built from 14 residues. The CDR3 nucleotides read TGTGCCAGCAGCTTAGACGAGGGAACAGGTGGCTACACCTTC. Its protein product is CASSLDEGTGGYTF.